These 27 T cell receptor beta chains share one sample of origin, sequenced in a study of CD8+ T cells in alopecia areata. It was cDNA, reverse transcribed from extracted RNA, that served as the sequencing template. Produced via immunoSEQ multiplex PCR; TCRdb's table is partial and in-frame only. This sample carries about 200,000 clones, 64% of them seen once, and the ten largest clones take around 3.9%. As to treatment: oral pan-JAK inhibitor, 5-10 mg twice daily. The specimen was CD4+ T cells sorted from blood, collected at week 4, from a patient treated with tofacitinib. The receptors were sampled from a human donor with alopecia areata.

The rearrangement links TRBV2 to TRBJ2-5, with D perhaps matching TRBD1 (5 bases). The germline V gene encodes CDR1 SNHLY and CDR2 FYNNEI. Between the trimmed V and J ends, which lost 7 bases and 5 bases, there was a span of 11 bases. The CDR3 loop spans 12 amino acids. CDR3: CASMGQVETQYF. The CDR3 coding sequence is TGTGCCAGCATGGGGCAGGTGGAGACCCAGTACTTC.

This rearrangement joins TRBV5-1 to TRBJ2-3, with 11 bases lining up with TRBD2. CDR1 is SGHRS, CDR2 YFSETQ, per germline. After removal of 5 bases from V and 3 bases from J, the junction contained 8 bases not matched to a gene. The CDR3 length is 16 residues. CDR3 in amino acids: CASRLGTSGQTDTQYF. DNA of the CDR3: TGCGCCAGCAGATTAGGGACTAGCGGACAGACAGATACGCAGTATTTT.

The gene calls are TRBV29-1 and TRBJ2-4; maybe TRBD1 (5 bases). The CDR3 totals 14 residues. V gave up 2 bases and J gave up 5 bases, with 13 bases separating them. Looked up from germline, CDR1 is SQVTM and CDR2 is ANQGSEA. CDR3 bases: TGCAGCGTTGAAATCGGACAACGCCAAAACATTCAGTACTTC. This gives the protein CSVEIGQRQNIQYF. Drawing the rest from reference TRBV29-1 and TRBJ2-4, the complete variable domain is SAVISQKPSRDICQRGTSLTIQCQVDSQVTMMFWYRQQPGQSLTLIATANQGSEATYESGFVIDKFPISRPNLTFSTLTVSNMSPEDSSIYLCSVEIGQRQNIQYFGAGTRLSVL.

The CDR3 region is CASSRTGAYGYTF. CDR3 DNA sequence: TGTGCCAGCAGTCGAACAGGGGCATATGGCTACACCTTC. V and J are TRBV27 and TRBJ1-2; 7 nucleotides line up with TRBD1. This CDR3 is built from 13 residues. The trim removed 5 bases at V and 5 bases at J, leaving 5 bases unmatched. The V gene's germline CDR1 is MNHEY and CDR2 SMNVEV (reference sequence).

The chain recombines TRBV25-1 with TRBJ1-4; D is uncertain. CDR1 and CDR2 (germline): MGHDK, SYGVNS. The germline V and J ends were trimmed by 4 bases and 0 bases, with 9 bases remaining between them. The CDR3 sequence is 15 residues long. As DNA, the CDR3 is TGTGCCAGCAGTGGATTTTTCGCAACTAATGAAAAACTGTTTTTT. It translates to CASSGFFATNEKLFF.

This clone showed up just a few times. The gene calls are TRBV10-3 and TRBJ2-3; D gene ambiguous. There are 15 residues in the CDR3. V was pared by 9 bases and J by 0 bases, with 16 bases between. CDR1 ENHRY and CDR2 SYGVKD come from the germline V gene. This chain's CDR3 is CAMTSDITSTDTQYF. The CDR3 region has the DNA TGTGCCATGACATCAGATATTACTAGCACAGATACGCAGTATTTT.

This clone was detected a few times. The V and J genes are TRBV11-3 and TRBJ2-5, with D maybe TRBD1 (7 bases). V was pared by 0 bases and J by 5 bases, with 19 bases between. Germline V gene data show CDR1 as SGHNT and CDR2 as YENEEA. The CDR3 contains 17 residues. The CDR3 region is CASSLDSQGGQRETQYF. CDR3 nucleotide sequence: TGTGCCAGCAGCTTAGATTCCCAGGGGGGTCAGAGGGAGACCCAGTACTTC. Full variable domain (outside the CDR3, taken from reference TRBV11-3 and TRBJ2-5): EAGVVQSPRYKIIEKKQPVAFWCNPISGHNTLYWYLQNLGQGPELLIRYENEEAVDDSQLPKDRFSAERLKGVDSTLKIQPAELGDSAVYLCASSLDSQGGQRETQYFGPGTRLLVL.

This CDR3 reads CASSRQGRTEAFF. The CDR3 bases are TGTGCCAGCAGCCGCCAGGGGCGAACTGAAGCTTTCTTT. The chain joins TRBV6-1 to TRBJ1-1, with D perhaps TRBD1 (6 bases). The V end lost 6 bases, the J end lost 5 bases, and 13 bases lay between the germline ends. The CDR3 runs to 13 residues. Germline V gene data show CDR1 as MNHNS and CDR2 as SASEGT.

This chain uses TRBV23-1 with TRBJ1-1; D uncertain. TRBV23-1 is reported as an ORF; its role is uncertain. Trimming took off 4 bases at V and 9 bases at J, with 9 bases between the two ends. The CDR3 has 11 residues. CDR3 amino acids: CASSPPRQAFF. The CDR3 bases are TGCGCCAGCAGTCCACCCCGGCAAGCTTTCTTT.

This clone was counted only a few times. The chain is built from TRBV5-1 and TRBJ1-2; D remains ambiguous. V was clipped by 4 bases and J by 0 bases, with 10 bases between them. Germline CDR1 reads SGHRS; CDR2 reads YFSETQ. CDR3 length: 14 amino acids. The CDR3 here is CASSPDGSNYGYTF. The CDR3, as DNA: TGCGCCAGCAGCCCGGACGGGTCTAACTATGGCTACACCTTC.

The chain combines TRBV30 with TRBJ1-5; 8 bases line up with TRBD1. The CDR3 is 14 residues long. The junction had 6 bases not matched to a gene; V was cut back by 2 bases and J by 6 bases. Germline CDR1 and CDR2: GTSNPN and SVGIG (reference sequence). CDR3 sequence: CAWSRTGPSQPQHF. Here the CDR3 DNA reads TGTGCCTGGAGTCGGACAGGGCCAAGTCAGCCCCAGCATTTT.

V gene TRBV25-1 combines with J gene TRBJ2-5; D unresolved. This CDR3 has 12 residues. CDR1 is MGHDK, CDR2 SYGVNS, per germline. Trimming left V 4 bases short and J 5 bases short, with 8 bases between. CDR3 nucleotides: TGTGCCAGCAGTGGGAACGTCGAGACCCAGTACTTC. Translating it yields CASSGNVETQYF.

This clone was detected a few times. The CDR3 nucleotides read TGTGCCAGTAATTTGGGGGGCTATCAGCCCCAGCATTTT. Protein sequence: CASNLGGYQPQHF. This chain uses TRBV6-1 with TRBJ1-5; D may be TRBD1 (6 bases). This CDR3 is built from 13 residues. V was shortened by 9 bases and J by 5 bases, with 14 bases between the two germline ends. Looked up from germline, CDR1 is MNHNS and CDR2 is SASEGT.

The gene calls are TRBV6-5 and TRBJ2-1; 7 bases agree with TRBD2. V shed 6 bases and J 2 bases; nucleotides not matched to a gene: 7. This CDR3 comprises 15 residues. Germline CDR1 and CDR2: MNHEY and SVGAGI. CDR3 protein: CASSRRGDPYNEQFF. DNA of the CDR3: TGTGCCAGCAGCCGCCGGGGGGACCCCTACAATGAGCAGTTCTTC.

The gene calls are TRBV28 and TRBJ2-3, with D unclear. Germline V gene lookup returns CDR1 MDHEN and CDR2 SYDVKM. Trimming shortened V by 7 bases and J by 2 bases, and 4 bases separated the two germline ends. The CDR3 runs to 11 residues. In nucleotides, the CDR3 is TGTGCCAGCACAGTCACAGATACGCAGTATTTT. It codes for CASTVTDTQYF. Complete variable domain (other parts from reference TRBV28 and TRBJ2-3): DVKVTQSSRYLVKRTGEKVFLECVQDMDHENMFWYRQDPGLGLRLIYFSYDVKMKEKGDIPEGYSVSREKKERFSLILESASTNQTSMYLCASTVTDTQYFGPGTRLTVL.

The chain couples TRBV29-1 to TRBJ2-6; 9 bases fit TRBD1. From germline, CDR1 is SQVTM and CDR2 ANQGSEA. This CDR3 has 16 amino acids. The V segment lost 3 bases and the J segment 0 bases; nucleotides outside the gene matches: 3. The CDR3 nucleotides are TGCAGCGTTGAGGGACAGGGATACTCTGGGGCCAACGTCCTGACTTTC. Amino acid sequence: CSVEGQGYSGANVLTF.

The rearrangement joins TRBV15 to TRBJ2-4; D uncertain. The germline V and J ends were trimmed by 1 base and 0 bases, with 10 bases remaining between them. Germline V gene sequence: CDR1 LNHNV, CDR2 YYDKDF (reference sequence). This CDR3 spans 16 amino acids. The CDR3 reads CATSRAGGLAKNIQYF. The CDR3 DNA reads TGTGCCACCAGCAGAGCCGGCGGATTAGCCAAAAACATTCAGTACTTC.

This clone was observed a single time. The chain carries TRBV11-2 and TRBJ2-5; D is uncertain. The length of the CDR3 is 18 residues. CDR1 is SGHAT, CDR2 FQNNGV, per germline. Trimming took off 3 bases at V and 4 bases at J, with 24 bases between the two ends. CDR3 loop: CASSFRWTSQPLRETQYF. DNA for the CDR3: TGTGCCAGCAGCTTTCGCTGGACCAGCCAGCCCCTACGAGAGACCCAGTACTTC.

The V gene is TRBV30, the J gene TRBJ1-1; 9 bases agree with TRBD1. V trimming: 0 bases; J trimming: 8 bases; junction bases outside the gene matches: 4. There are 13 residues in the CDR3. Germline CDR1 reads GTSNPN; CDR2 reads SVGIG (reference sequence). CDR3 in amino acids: CAWSVGTGLEAFF. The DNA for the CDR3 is TGTGCCTGGAGTGTGGGGACAGGGCTCGAAGCTTTCTTT.

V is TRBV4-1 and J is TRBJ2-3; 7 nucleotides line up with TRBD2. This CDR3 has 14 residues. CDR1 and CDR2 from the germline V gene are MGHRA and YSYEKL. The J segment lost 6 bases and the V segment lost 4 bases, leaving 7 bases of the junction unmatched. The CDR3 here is CASSPSGDSDTQYF. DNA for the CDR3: TGCGCCAGCAGCCCCAGCGGGGACTCGGATACGCAGTATTTT.

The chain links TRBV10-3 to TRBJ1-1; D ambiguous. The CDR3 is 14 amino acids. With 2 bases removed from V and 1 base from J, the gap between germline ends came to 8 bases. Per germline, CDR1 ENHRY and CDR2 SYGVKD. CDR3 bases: TGTGCCATCAGTGAGGGGCAGCCGAACACTGAAGCTTTCTTT. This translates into CAISEGQPNTEAFF.

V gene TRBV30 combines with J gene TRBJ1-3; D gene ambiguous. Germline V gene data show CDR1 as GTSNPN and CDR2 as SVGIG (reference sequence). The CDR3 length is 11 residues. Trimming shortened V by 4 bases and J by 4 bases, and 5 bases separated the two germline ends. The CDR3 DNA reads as TGTGCCTGGACTCTGGGAAACACCATATATTTT. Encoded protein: CAWTLGNTIYF.

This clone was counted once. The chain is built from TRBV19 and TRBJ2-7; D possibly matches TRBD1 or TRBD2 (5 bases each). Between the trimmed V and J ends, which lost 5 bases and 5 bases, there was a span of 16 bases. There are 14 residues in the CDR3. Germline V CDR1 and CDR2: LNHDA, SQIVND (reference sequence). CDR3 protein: CASSLRGWSNEQYF. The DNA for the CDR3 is TGTGCCAGTAGTTTGAGGGGTTGGAGCAACGAGCAGTACTTC.

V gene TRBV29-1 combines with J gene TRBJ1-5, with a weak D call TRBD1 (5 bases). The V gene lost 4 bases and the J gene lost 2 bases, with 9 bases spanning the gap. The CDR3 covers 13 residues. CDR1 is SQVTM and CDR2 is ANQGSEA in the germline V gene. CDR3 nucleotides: TGCAGCGTTGGGCAGGGTGGCAATCAGCCCCAGCATTTT. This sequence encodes CSVGQGGNQPQHF.

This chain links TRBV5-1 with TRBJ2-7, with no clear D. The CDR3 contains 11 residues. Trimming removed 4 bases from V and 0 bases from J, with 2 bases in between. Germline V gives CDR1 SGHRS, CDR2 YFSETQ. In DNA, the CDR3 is TGCGCCAGCAGCCCCTCCTACGAGCAGTACTTC. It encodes CASSPSYEQYF.

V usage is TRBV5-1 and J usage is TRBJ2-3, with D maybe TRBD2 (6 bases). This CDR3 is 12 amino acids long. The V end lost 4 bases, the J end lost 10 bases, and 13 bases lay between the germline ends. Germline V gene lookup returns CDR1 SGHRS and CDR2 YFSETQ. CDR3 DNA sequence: TGCGCCAGCAGCGAGGGGACTCCTCCGCAGTATTTT. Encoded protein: CASSEGTPPQYF.

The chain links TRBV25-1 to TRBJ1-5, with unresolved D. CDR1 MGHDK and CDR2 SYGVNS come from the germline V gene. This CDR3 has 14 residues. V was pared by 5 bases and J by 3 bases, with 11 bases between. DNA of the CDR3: TGTGCCAGCAGTCAGTGGGGAAACAATCAGCCCCAGCATTTT. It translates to CASSQWGNNQPQHF.